The next 13 T cell receptor beta chains were all read from a single sample in a study of CD8 T cells in ankylosing spondylitis. In TCRdb, the 5' RACE reads were re-called with MiXCR into one record per CDR3 protein. The table shows about 360,000 distinct CDR3 sequences, with more than 20% occurring only once. The sample taken for sequencing was blood, either unsorted or a sorted T cell fraction (not recorded which). The origin of the receptors is a male donor with ankylosing spondylitis or in good health (not recorded which).

This clonotype was picked up many times. This chain connects TRBV12-3 or TRBV12-4 to TRBJ2-2, with D perhaps TRBD1 (7 bases). This CDR3 region has 14 residues. Trimming cost V 6 bases and J 4 bases, with 12 bases left between them. The CDR3 coding sequence is TGTGCCAGCAGGGGCCAGGGGGGCACCGGGGAGCTGTTTTTT. It codes for CASRGQGGTGELFF.

The CDR3 DNA sequence: TGTGCCAGCAGCTTAGGGGGACCCCGGACTACGCAGTATTTT. This encodes CASSLGGPRTTQYF. The V and J genes are TRBV7-8 and TRBJ2-3; possibly TRBD1 or TRBD2 for D (5 bases each). This CDR3 comprises 14 residues. The germline gives CDR1 SGHVS, CDR2 FQNEAQ. Trimming took 1 base from V and 8 from J, leaving 13 bases between them.

The V and J genes are TRBV28 and TRBJ2-3; 10 nucleotides match TRBD2. CDR3 size: 15 residues. The J segment lost 1 base and the V segment lost 7 bases, leaving 5 bases of the junction unmatched. CDR1 and CDR2 (germline): MDHEN, SYDVKM. In DNA, the CDR3 is TGTGCCAGCACCCCTGGGACTAGCGGCACAGATACGCAGTATTTT. Translation gives CASTPGTSGTDTQYF.

This clonotype appeared a few times. As DNA, the CDR3 is TGTGCCAGCAGCCCGATACAGGGGAACCCTTCCTACGAGCAGTACTTC. Its protein product is CASSPIQGNPSYEQYF. This chain uses TRBV3-1 with TRBJ2-7; 7 nucleotides align to TRBD1. CDR1 is LGHDT, CDR2 YNNKEL, per germline (reference sequence). The CDR3 extends over 16 amino acids. Trimming at V came to 4 bases and at J to 1 base, leaving 10 bases not matched to a gene.

A few counts support this clonotype. This chain connects TRBV6-1 to TRBJ1-1; D unresolved. The CDR3 loop spans 12 amino acids. The V gene's germline CDR1 is MNHNS and CDR2 SASEGT. With 7 bases removed from V and 5 bases from J, the gap between germline ends came to 11 bases. The CDR3 DNA reads as TGTGCCAGCATTGACACCGGGACTGAAGCTTTCTTT. Its protein is CASIDTGTEAFF.

This clonotype appeared a few times. The chain links TRBV20-1 to TRBJ2-1, with TRBD1 matching 8 bases. J gave up 8 bases and V 3 bases, and 12 bases lay outside the gene matches. The germline V gene has CDR1 DFQATT and CDR2 SNEGSKA (reference sequence). CDR3 size: 15 residues. CDR3 coding DNA: TGCAGTGCTAGTGGACAGGGCCCCCGTGGCTATGAGCAGTTCTTC. It codes for CSASGQGPRGYEQFF.

The genes are TRBV7-9 and TRBJ2-7; D is perhaps TRBD1 (6 bases). This CDR3 spans 16 amino acids. From germline, CDR1 is SEHNR and CDR2 FQNEAQ (reference sequence). V was cut by 2 bases and J by 4 bases, with 18 bases left in between. Here the CDR3 DNA reads TGTGCCAGCAGCTTAAATACAGGGCAAGACAGTTACGAGCAGTACTTC. Protein: CASSLNTGQDSYEQYF.

The table lists this clonotype with a few counts. The chain couples TRBV5-1 to TRBJ2-7; 7 positions match TRBD1. The length of the CDR3 is 18 residues. Germline V gene sequence: CDR1 SGHRS, CDR2 YFSETQ. The junction had 14 bases not matched to a gene; V was cut back by 0 bases and J by 2 bases. CDR3 loop: CASSLESYAQGRAYEQYF. The CDR3 nucleotides are TGCGCCAGCAGCTTGGAGTCTTATGCACAGGGGCGAGCCTACGAGCAGTACTTC.

The rearrangement joins TRBV3-1 to TRBJ2-3; perhaps TRBD2 as D (5 bases). Germline V lookup: CDR1 LGHDT, CDR2 YNNKEL (reference sequence). V lost 3 bases to trimming and J lost 5 bases, with 12 bases between them. This CDR3 is 14 amino acids long. This chain's CDR3 is CASSQRVGGDTQYF. The CDR3 DNA is TGTGCCAGCAGCCAGAGGGTTGGTGGAGATACGCAGTATTTT.

The rearrangement joins TRBV15 to TRBJ2-7; 7 bases match TRBD1. V lost 5 bases and J lost 2; bases outside the gene matches: 6. This CDR3 contains 14 residues. Per germline, CDR1 LNHNV and CDR2 YYDKDF (reference sequence). This CDR3 reads CATSGRDSPYEQYF. The CDR3 bases are TGTGCCACCAGCGGCCGGGACAGCCCCTACGAGCAGTACTTC.

This chain connects TRBV28 to TRBJ2-7, with D unresolved. The CDR3 has 14 residues. CDR1 is MDHEN, CDR2 SYDVKM, per germline. The ends were cut back, 5 bases at V and 0 bases at J, with 11 bases in the middle. DNA for the CDR3: TGTGCCAGCAGTCCGATATCTAGCTCCTACGAGCAGTACTTC. Its translation is CASSPISSSYEQYF. Filled out from reference TRBV28 and TRBJ2-7, the complete variable domain reads DVKVTQSSRYLVKRTGEKVFLECVQDMDHENMFWYRQDPGLGLRLIYFSYDVKMKEKGDIPEGYSVSREKKERFSLILESASTNQTSMYLCASSPISSSYEQYFGPGTRLTVT.

This clonotype was seen a few times. V and J are TRBV7-8 and TRBJ2-3; 12 nucleotides match TRBD1. The junction had 13 bases not matched to a gene; V was cut back by 5 bases and J by 4 bases. The CDR3 covers 18 residues. Germline V gene lookup returns CDR1 SGHVS and CDR2 FQNEAQ. This CDR3 is CASSLGTGGSWGADTQYF. For the CDR3, the DNA is TGTGCCAGCAGCCTCGGGACAGGGGGCTCGTGGGGCGCAGATACGCAGTATTTT.

This clonotype showed up many times. The CDR3 DNA follows: TGTGCCAGCAGTTTCCTTCTCCCGACAGGGAACTATGGCTACACCTTC. Its translation: CASSFLLPTGNYGYTF. The chain joins TRBV12-3 or TRBV12-4 to TRBJ1-2; 7 bases align to TRBD1. V lost 3 bases and J lost 2; bases outside the gene matches: 9. The CDR3 runs 16 residues.